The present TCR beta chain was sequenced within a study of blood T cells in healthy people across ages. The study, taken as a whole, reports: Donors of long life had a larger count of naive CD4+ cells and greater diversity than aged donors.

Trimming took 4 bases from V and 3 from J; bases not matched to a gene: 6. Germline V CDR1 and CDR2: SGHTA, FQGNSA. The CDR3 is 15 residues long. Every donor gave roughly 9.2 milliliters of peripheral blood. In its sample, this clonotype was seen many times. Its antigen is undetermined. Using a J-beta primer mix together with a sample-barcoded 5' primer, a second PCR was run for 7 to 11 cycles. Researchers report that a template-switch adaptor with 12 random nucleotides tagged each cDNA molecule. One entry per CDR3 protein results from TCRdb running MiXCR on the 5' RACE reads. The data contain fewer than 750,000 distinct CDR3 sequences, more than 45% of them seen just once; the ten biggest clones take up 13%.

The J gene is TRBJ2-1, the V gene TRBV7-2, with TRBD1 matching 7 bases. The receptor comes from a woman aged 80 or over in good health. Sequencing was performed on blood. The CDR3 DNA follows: TGTGCCAGCAGCTCTTGGACAGGAAACTACAATGAGCAGTTCTTC. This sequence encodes CASSSWTGNYNEQFF.